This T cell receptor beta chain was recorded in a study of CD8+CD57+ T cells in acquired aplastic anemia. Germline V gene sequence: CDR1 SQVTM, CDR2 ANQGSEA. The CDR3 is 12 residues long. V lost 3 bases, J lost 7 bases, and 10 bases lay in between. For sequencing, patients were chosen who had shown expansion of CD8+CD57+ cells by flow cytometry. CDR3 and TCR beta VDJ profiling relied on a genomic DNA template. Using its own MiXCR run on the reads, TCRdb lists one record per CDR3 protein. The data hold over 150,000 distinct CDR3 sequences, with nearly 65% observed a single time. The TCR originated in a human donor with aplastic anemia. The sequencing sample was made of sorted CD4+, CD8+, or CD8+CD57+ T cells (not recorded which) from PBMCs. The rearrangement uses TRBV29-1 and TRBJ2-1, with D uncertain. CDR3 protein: CSVDALPNEQFF. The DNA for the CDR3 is TGCAGCGTTGACGCCCTCCCTAATGAGCAGTTCTTC.